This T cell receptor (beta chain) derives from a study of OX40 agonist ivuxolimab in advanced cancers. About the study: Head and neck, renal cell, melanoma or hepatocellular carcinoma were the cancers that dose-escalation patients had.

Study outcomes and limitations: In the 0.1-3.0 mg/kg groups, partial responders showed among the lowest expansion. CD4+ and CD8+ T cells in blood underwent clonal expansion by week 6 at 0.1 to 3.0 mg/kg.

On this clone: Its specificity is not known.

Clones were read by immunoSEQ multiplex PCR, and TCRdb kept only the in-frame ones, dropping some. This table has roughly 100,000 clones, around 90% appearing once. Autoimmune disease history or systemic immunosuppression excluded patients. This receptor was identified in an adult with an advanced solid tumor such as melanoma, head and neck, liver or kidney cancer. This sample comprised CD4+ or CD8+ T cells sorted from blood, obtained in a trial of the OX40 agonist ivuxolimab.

In DNA, the CDR3 is TGTGCCAGCAGCTTATCGGGACAGGGAGGATGGGGCTACACCTTC. This gives the protein CASSLSGQGGWGYTF. The chain links TRBV7-9 to TRBJ1-2; 9 bases fit TRBD1. The CDR3 is 15 amino acids. Losses at the gene ends were 2 bases for V and 8 bases for J; bases not matched to a gene: 9. The germline CDR1 and CDR2 sequences are SEHNR and FQNEAQ (reference sequence). Full variable domain (missing parts from reference TRBV7-9 and TRBJ1-2): DTGVSQNPRHKITKRGQNVTFRCDPISEHNRLYWYRQTLGQGPEFLTYFQNEAQLEKSRLLSDRFSAERPKGSFSTLEIQRTEQGDSAMYLCASSLSGQGGWGYTFGSGTRLTVV.